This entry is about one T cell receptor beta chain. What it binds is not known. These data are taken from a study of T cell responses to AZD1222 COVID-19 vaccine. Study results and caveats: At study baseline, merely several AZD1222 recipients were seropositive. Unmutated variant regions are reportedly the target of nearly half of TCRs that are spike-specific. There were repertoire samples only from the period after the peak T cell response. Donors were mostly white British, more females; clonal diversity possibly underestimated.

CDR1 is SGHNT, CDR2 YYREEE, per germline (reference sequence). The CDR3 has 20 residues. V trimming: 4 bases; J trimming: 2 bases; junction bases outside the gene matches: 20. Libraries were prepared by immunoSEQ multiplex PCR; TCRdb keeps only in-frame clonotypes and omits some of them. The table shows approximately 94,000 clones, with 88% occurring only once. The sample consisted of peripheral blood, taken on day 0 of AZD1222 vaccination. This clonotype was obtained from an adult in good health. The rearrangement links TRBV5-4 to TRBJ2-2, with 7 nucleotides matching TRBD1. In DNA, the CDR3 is TGTGCCAGCAGCACTTCGACAGGGTCAGGGGCTAGGGGTAACACCGGGGAGCTGTTTTTT. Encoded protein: CASSTSTGSGARGNTGELFF.